This TCR beta chain was recovered during a study of T-cell reconstitution after alpha-beta-depleted transplantation in children. This clonotype was seen at least ten times. The CDR3 is 14 residues long. Trimming left V 7 bases short and J 0 bases short, with 13 bases between. Germline values: CDR1 WSHSY, CDR2 SAAADI. A library of TCRbeta sequences, prepared with unique molecular identifiers, was generated. TCRdb fed the PCR reads into MiXCR, producing one record per CDR3 protein. The table has some 200,000 distinct CDR3 sequences, under 8.5% seen once. The TCR sequence derives from a boy aged 2 to 10 with acute lymphoblastic leukemia, due to receive a stem cell transplant. V and J are TRBV10-2 and TRBJ2-7, with D hard to call. The sample was PBMCs, taken before TCRalphabeta/CD19-depleted stem cell transplant. The CDR3 sequence is CASNPYGLSYEQYF. The CDR3 nucleotides are TGCGCCAGCAACCCTTACGGCCTCTCCTACGAGCAGTACTTC.